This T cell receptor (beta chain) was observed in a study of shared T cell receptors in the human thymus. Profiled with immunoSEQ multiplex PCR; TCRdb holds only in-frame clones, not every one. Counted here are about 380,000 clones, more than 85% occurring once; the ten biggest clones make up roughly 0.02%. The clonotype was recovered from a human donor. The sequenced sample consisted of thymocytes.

CDR3 sequence reads: CASSLGGLNTEAFF. The DNA for the CDR3 is TGCGCCAGCAGCTTGGGCGGGTTGAACACTGAAGCTTTCTTT. This sequence joins TRBV5-1 and TRBJ1-1; D is ambiguous. The germline V gene has CDR1 SGHRS and CDR2 YFSETQ. The CDR3 totals 14 residues. Between the trimmed V and J ends, which lost 0 bases and 0 bases, there was a span of 6 bases. The variable domain in full, completed from reference TRBV5-1 and TRBJ1-1, reads KAGVTQTPRYLIKTRGQQVTLSCSPISGHRSVSWYQQTPGQGLQFLFEYFSETQRNKGNFPGRFSGRQFSNSRSEMNVSTLELGDSALYLCASSLGGLNTEAFFGQGTRLTVV.